The 16 T cell receptor beta chains in this list originate from one sample, sequenced in a study of post-analysis software for immune sequencing data. Study-level points and caveats: Five or six TRBV segments, TRBV5-6, TRBV5-1 and TRBV20-1 among them, were found more frequent in patients than controls.

Every TCR beta cDNA library bore unique molecular identifiers. TCRdb re-called the PCR reads with MiXCR, one entry per CDR3 protein. Of about 540,000 distinct CDR3 sequences listed, around 31% are singletons. These TCRs are of unknown antigen specificity. Specimen: blood. The receptors were sampled from a girl under 18 with multiple sclerosis.

The gene calls are TRBV24-1 and TRBJ2-7, with 8 bases identical to TRBD1. The assigned J gene may be wrong: the sequence end matches TRBJ2-5 better. The CDR3 runs 15 residues. CDR1 is KGHDR and CDR2 is SFDVKD in the germline V gene. CDR3 nucleotide sequence: TGTGCCACCAGTGATCCCAAGGACAGGGTCGAGACCCAGTACTTC. This encodes CATSDPKDRVETQYF.

CDR3 coding DNA: TGTGCCAGCAGCCCCCGGACAGGGGAGTATGGCTACACCTTC. Translating gives CASSPRTGEYGYTF. The chain combines TRBV3-1 with TRBJ1-2; 9 bases are shared with TRBD1. The CDR3 loop spans 14 amino acids. V shed 4 bases, J shed 5 bases, and the junction held 5 bases outside the gene matches. The V gene's germline CDR1 is LGHDT and CDR2 YNNKEL (reference sequence).

This clonotype has only a few counts. The rearrangement links TRBV6-1 to TRBJ2-3; 12 bases line up with TRBD2. CDR3 length: 15 residues. The V gene end was trimmed by 6 bases and the J gene end by 4 bases; junction bases not matched to a gene: 5. Germline loops: CDR1 MNHNS, CDR2 SASEGT. This CDR3 is CASRVLAGGPDTQYF. In DNA, the CDR3 is TGTGCCAGCAGGGTTCTAGCGGGGGGGCCAGATACGCAGTATTTT.

This clonotype came up a few times. The CDR3 DNA reads TGTGCCAGCTCACCCTCACAGGGGGCTCGGTACGAGCAGTACTTC. This gives the protein CASSPSQGARYEQYF. This rearrangement joins TRBV18 to TRBJ2-7; 9 nucleotides line up with TRBD1. The CDR3 covers 15 residues. The V and J ends lost 3 bases and 4 bases, in that order; junction bases with no gene match: 7. Germline loops: CDR1 KGHSH, CDR2 LQKENI.

The rearrangement joins TRBV5-6 to TRBJ1-3; 7 nucleotides align to TRBD1. Germline CDR1 is SGHDT and CDR2 is YYEEEE. V dropped 5 bases and J dropped 0; count of bases not matched to a gene: 8. The CDR3 contains 16 residues. CDR3 in amino acids: CASRPTGTASGNTIYF. The CDR3 nucleotides are TGTGCCAGCAGACCTACCGGGACAGCCTCTGGAAACACCATATATTTT.

This rearrangement joins TRBV19 to TRBJ1-1; D uncertain. Trimming left V 3 bases short and J 2 bases short, with 16 bases between. This CDR3 spans 16 amino acids. Germline assignment: CDR1 LNHDA and CDR2 SQIVND (reference sequence). The CDR3 region is CASSMGLPEGNTEAFF. The CDR3 DNA reads as TGTGCCAGTAGTATGGGCCTCCCAGAGGGTAACACTGAAGCTTTCTTT.

V and J are TRBV6-5 and TRBJ2-6; no clear D. Trimming shortened V by 2 bases and J by 1 base, and 9 bases separated the two germline ends. The CDR3 runs 16 residues. Per germline, CDR1 MNHEY and CDR2 SVGAGI. Here the CDR3 DNA reads TGTGCCAGCAGTTACCTTACACAGTCTGGGGCCAACGTCCTGACTTTC. This codes for CASSYLTQSGANVLTF.

V usage is TRBV5-1 and J usage is TRBJ2-4; 10 nucleotides match TRBD1. The better agreement between TRBJ2-7 and the DNA end casts doubt on the J call. The CDR3 is 15 amino acids. Germline V gene data show CDR1 as SGHRS and CDR2 as YFSETQ. CDR3 protein: CASSLDGQGVDEQYF. The CDR3 region has the DNA TGCGCCAGCAGCTTGGATGGACAGGGGGTAGACGAGCAGTACTTC.

The chain has TRBV20-1 and TRBJ2-3; 12 bases match TRBD1. Germline CDR1 and CDR2: DFQATT and SNEGSKA (reference sequence). This CDR3 spans 18 amino acids. With V trimmed by 0 bases and J by 4 bases, 11 bases remained unmatched. The chain's CDR3 is CSARDHRPGTGGADTQYF. The CDR3 coding sequence is TGCAGTGCTAGAGATCACCGCCCAGGGACAGGGGGCGCAGATACGCAGTATTTT.

The CDR3 sequence is CASSRLVEDSGYTF. The CDR3 bases are TGTGCCAGCAGCCGACTAGTTGAGGACTCTGGCTACACCTTC. V gene TRBV7-8 combines with J gene TRBJ1-2; D is unclear. Germline values: CDR1 SGHVS, CDR2 FQNEAQ. The ends were cut back, 5 bases at V and 7 bases at J, with 17 bases in the middle. This CDR3 has 14 residues. Combining the CDR3 with reference TRBV7-8 and TRBJ1-2 gives the whole variable domain GAGVSQSPRYKVAKRGQDVALRCDPISGHVSLFWYQQALGQGPEFLTYFQNEAQLDKSGLPSDRFFAERPEGSVSTLKIQRTQQEDSAVYLCASSRLVEDSGYTFGSGTRLTVV.

CDR3 loop: CSVDLQAGYNEQFF. The CDR3 bases are TGCAGCGTTGACCTTCAAGCGGGCTACAATGAGCAGTTCTTC. The chain combines TRBV29-1 with TRBJ2-1; weak D call: TRBD2 (6 bases). V lost 3 bases and J 3 bases, leaving 12 bases between the germline ends. The germline V gene encodes CDR1 SQVTM and CDR2 ANQGSEA. This CDR3 spans 14 amino acids.

This clonotype has only one observation. The rearrangement links TRBV18 to TRBJ2-5; 9 nucleotides match TRBD1. CDR1 and CDR2 from the germline V gene are KGHSH and LQKENI. This CDR3 spans 14 amino acids. Trimming cost V 5 bases and J 5 bases; bases outside gene matches: 6. CDR3 amino acids: CASSATQGAETQYF. The DNA for the CDR3 is TGTGCCAGCTCAGCCACACAGGGGGCGGAGACCCAGTACTTC. The variable domain in full, completed from reference TRBV18 and TRBJ2-5, reads NAGVMQNPRHLVRRRGQEARLRCSPMKGHSHVYWYRQLPEEGLKFMVYLQKENIIDESGMPKERFSAEFPKEGPSILRIQQVVRGDSAAYFCASSATQGAETQYFGPGTRLLVL.

This clonotype was seen more than once but under ten times. This chain uses TRBV11-2 with TRBJ1-1; D is possibly TRBD1 (6 bases). With 5 bases removed from V and 7 bases from J, the gap between germline ends came to 26 bases. CDR3 length: 17 amino acids. CDR1 and CDR2 from the germline V gene are SGHAT and FQNNGV. In DNA form, the CDR3 reads TGTGCCAGCAGCGCCGTAGACTCAGGGGCGTTGGTCCTTGAAGCTTTCTTT. As protein: CASSAVDSGALVLEAFF.

V and J are TRBV7-8 and TRBJ2-5; possibly TRBD2 for D (5 bases). The CDR3 runs 16 residues. V was trimmed by 2 bases and J by 2 bases, leaving 15 bases between them. Germline values: CDR1 SGHVS, CDR2 FQNEAQ. The CDR3: CASSLMLASKQETQYF. CDR3 DNA sequence: TGTGCCAGCAGCTTAATGTTGGCTAGCAAACAAGAGACCCAGTACTTC.

The chain links TRBV5-6 to TRBJ2-3, with 11 bases aligning to TRBD2. This CDR3 spans 15 amino acids. Germline CDR1 reads SGHDT; CDR2 reads YYEEEE. The ends lost 7 bases at V and 1 base at J; junction bases unmatched: 5. The CDR3 protein is CASFLLAGGTDTQYF. The CDR3 nucleotides read TGTGCCAGCTTCCTACTAGCGGGGGGCACAGATACGCAGTATTTT.

This chain connects TRBV6-5 to TRBJ2-7; D perhaps matches TRBD1 (5 bases). This CDR3 is 14 amino acids long. V was shortened by 0 bases and J by 0 bases, with 6 bases between the two germline ends. The germline V gene has CDR1 MNHEY and CDR2 SVGAGI. Here the CDR3 reads CASSYSDSSYEQYF. The CDR3 coding sequence is TGTGCCAGCAGTTACTCAGACAGCTCCTACGAGCAGTACTTC.